This T cell receptor (beta chain) was found in a study of shared T cell receptors in the human thymus. Assay: immunoSEQ multiplex PCR; the TCRdb copy retains only in-frame clones and omits some. This sample has hundreds of thousands of clones, with around 89% found just once. CDR3 size: 12 residues. Germline lookup yields CDR1 MNHNS and CDR2 SASEGT. J was trimmed by 13 bases and V by 10 bases; bases with no gene match: 12. The same specimen was also included in a second study, on human thymus T cells. In that study: Having corrective surgery for congenital heart defects, healthy Finnish infants were the ones who donated. Resections were taken during corrective heart surgery, and the thymus tissue came from these. Seemingly biased V and J gene usage marked thymic and blood repertoires. Related studies found that unrelated individuals share highly overlapping thymic repertoires.

Material: thymocytes. This clonotype was obtained from a boy younger than two with a congenital heart defect. This chain connects TRBV6-1 to TRBJ2-5, with TRBD1 matching over 10 bases. The CDR3, as DNA: TGTGCCACCCCGGGACAGGGGCCCCTCCCGTACTTC. Translated: CATPGQGPLPYF.